What follows are 19 T cell receptor beta chains derived from one specimen sequenced in a study of preoperative IRX-2 immunotherapy in early breast cancer. Described treatment: preoperative locoregional IRX-2 cytokine immunotherapy. Using immunoSEQ multiplex PCR, the repertoire was profiled, and TCRdb retains in-frame clones only, with some absent. The profile shows about 42,000 clones, 70% to 80% of them singletons. The sample consisted of tumor tissue, taken after IRX-2 immunotherapy. The receptors were sampled from a human donor with breast cancer.

This rearrangement joins TRBV6-8 to TRBJ1-1; D is unclear. V was cut by 0 bases and J by 5 bases, with 10 bases left in between. Germline-derived CDR1 and CDR2 are MNHGY and SAAAGT. The CDR3 runs 14 residues. The CDR3 DNA is TGTGCCAGCAGTTACTCCTTCAGCGCTACTGAAGCTTTCTTT. It specifies CASSYSFSATEAFF.

The chain has TRBV27 and TRBJ1-1; a possible D gene is TRBD1 (5 bases). Trimming cost V 1 base and J 12 bases, with 15 bases left between them. From germline, CDR1 is MNHEY and CDR2 SMNVEV (reference sequence). The CDR3 contains 13 residues. The CDR3 is CASSLYGGSLTFF. Written as DNA, the CDR3 is TGTGCCAGCAGTTTATATGGGGGGAGTCTGACTTTCTTT.

The chain is built from TRBV5-1 and TRBJ1-2; TRBD1 matches at 7 bases. The CDR3 runs to 18 residues. J gave up 7 bases and V 0 bases, and 18 bases lay outside the gene matches. The germline V gene has CDR1 SGHRS and CDR2 YFSETQ. The CDR3, as DNA: TGCGCCAGCAGCTTGGCCATTCCTGGGGACAGTCAGCCTACTGGCTACACCTTC. Encoded protein: CASSLAIPGDSQPTGYTF.

The rearrangement links TRBV5-1 to TRBJ1-1; no clear D gene. V lost 0 bases and J lost 3, with 15 bases in between. Germline values: CDR1 SGHRS, CDR2 YFSETQ. The CDR3 loop spans 16 amino acids. CDR3 residues: CASSLAAGRLDTEAFF. CDR3 DNA: TGCGCCAGCAGCTTGGCGGCAGGAAGATTGGACACTGAAGCTTTCTTT. Supplemented by reference TRBV5-1 and TRBJ1-1, the full variable domain reads KAGVTQTPRYLIKTRGQQVTLSCSPISGHRSVSWYQQTPGQGLQFLFEYFSETQRNKGNFPGRFSGRQFSNSRSEMNVSTLELGDSALYLCASSLAAGRLDTEAFFGQGTRLTVV.

The chain combines TRBV29-1 with TRBJ1-1, with D tentatively TRBD1 (6 bases). Germline V gives CDR1 SQVTM, CDR2 ANQGSEA. The CDR3 has 13 amino acids. V dropped 7 bases and J dropped 1 base, with 13 bases sitting between them. CDR3 protein: CSADTGQNTEAFF. The DNA for the CDR3 is TGCAGCGCGGACACGGGACAGAACACTGAAGCTTTCTTT.

The chain carries TRBV10-2 and TRBJ1-6, with a tentative D call TRBD1 (6 bases). Per the germline V gene, CDR1 is WSHSY and CDR2 is SAAADI. Trimming left V 7 bases short and J 10 bases short, with 14 bases between. The length of the CDR3 is 13 residues. CDR3 nucleotide sequence: TGCGCCAGCATTCAGGGGACCAACTCACCCCTCCACTTT. The encoded protein is CASIQGTNSPLHF.

The count of this clone is one. This chain links TRBV30 with TRBJ1-4; D is unclear. This CDR3 is 13 amino acids long. CDR1 is GTSNPN, CDR2 SVGIG, per germline (reference sequence). V lost 2 bases and J 8 bases, leaving 12 bases between the germline ends. CDR3 protein: CAWSFANGEKLFF. In DNA, the CDR3 is TGTGCCTGGAGTTTCGCGAACGGAGAAAAACTGTTTTTT.

This chain links TRBV18 with TRBJ1-4; D possibly corresponds to TRBD1 (6 bases). Trimming removed 1 base at V and 7 bases at J, with 13 bases between. Germline V lookup: CDR1 KGHSH, CDR2 LQKENI. This CDR3 region has 15 residues. The CDR3 sequence is CASSPLRGEGEKLFF. In DNA form, the CDR3 reads TGTGCCAGCTCACCACTCAGGGGCGAGGGTGAAAAACTGTTTTTT.

The V and J genes are TRBV12-5 and TRBJ2-1; 8 nucleotides line up with TRBD2. The CDR3 has 17 amino acids. Germline-derived CDR1 and CDR2 are LGHNT and FRNRAP. J was trimmed by 8 bases and V by 0 bases; bases with no gene match: 12. As DNA, the CDR3 is TGTGCTAGTGGTTTGGTCGTGGGACTAGGTAATTTCTATGAGCAGTTCTTC. It is translated as CASGLVVGLGNFYEQFF.

The sample holds a few counts of this clone. V is TRBV6-8 and J is TRBJ1-2; D possibly corresponds to TRBD1 (5 bases). Germline values: CDR1 MNHGY, CDR2 SAAAGT. CDR3 size: 13 residues. V was shortened by 5 bases and J by 8 bases, with 15 bases between the two germline ends. CDR3 amino acids: CASSPPGGQGYTF. Here the CDR3 DNA reads TGTGCCAGCAGTCCCCCTGGGGGTCAGGGCTACACCTTC.

The gene calls are TRBV19 and TRBJ2-2, with 8 bases aligning to TRBD2. The CDR3 totals 16 residues. Germline values: CDR1 LNHDA, CDR2 SQIVND (reference sequence). With V trimmed by 7 bases and J by 6 bases, 13 bases remained unmatched. Here the CDR3 reads CASNSIGTGGAGELFF. Here the CDR3 DNA reads TGTGCCAGTAACTCCATAGGGACCGGGGGGGCCGGGGAGCTGTTTTTT.

Turning to this clone: Within the sample, other DNA sequences also encode this same CDR3. The chain has TRBV18 and TRBJ2-5; D may be TRBD1 (5 bases). V was shortened by 3 bases and J by 1 base, with 6 bases between the two germline ends. The CDR3 totals 13 residues. The germline CDR1 and CDR2 sequences are KGHSH and LQKENI. This chain's CDR3 is CASSPTVQETQYF. The CDR3 bases are TGTGCCAGCTCACCGACAGTCCAAGAGACCCAGTACTTC.

This chain links TRBV19 with TRBJ2-3, with TRBD2 matching over 8 bases. V gave up 8 bases and J gave up 1 base; unmatched junction bases: 8. Germline CDR1 LNHDA, CDR2 SQIVND (reference sequence). The CDR3 is 15 residues long. The CDR3 is CASWNSGEGTDTQYF. CDR3 in DNA: TGTGCCAGTTGGAATAGCGGGGAAGGCACAGATACGCAGTATTTT.

The chain joins TRBV5-1 to TRBJ1-6; D unresolved. CDR1 is SGHRS, CDR2 YFSETQ, per germline. With 4 bases removed from V and 0 bases from J, the gap between germline ends came to 11 bases. This CDR3 comprises 16 residues. CDR3 in DNA: TGCGCCAGCAGCGCACCGGGCAGCTCCTATAATTCACCCCTCCACTTT. This sequence encodes CASSAPGSSYNSPLHF.

This clone has a handful of counts. J is TRBJ2-2 and V is TRBV7-8, with D hard to call. CDR3 length: 15 amino acids. V was cut by 5 bases and J by 0 bases, with 10 bases left in between. Germline-derived CDR1 and CDR2 are SGHVS and FQNEAQ. CDR3 in amino acids: CASSPPKTNTGELFF. CDR3 DNA sequence: TGTGCCAGCAGCCCCCCGAAGACGAACACCGGGGAGCTGTTTTTT. The entire variable domain, with the rest obtained from reference TRBV7-8 and TRBJ2-2, is as follows: GAGVSQSPRYKVAKRGQDVALRCDPISGHVSLFWYQQALGQGPEFLTYFQNEAQLDKSGLPSDRFFAERPEGSVSTLKIQRTQQEDSAVYLCASSPPKTNTGELFFGEGSRLTVL.

The chain recombines TRBV30 with TRBJ2-3; 7 nucleotides agree with TRBD2. V was clipped by 4 bases and J by 3 bases; unmatched bases: 13. The CDR3 is made up of 16 amino acids. Looked up from germline, CDR1 is GTSNPN and CDR2 is SVGIG (reference sequence). CDR3 sequence (DNA): TGTGCCTGGACAACTTGGGCGGGAGTCAGAACAGATACGCAGTATTTT. This sequence encodes CAWTTWAGVRTDTQYF.

This rearrangement joins TRBV6-8 to TRBJ2-1; either TRBD1 or TRBD2 may fit D (6 bases each). This CDR3 has 15 amino acids. With 10 bases removed from V and 8 bases from J, the gap between germline ends came to 24 bases. Germline V gene data show CDR1 as MNHGY and CDR2 as SAAAGT. The CDR3 protein is CATCARGAGFDEQFF. In DNA, the CDR3 is TGTGCCACCTGCGCGAGGGGGGCGGGCTTTGATGAGCAGTTCTTC.

Comments on this clone: One end of the junction varies from germline; a read error may be responsible. The rearrangement joins TRBV6-8 to TRBJ1-2; 7 bases are shared with TRBD1. This CDR3 region has 14 residues. Germline V gene data show CDR1 as MNHGY and CDR2 as SAAAGT. This CDR3 is CASTPNSGGIEAVF. The CDR3 bases are TGTGCCAGCACCCCTAATTCAGGGGGGATAGAGGCGGTCTTC.

J is TRBJ2-7 and V is TRBV11-3; D might be TRBD2 (6 bases). The CDR3 is made up of 14 amino acids. Deletions cut 1 base from V and 7 bases from J, with 14 bases between. Germline lookup yields CDR1 SGHNT and CDR2 YENEEA. In DNA form, the CDR3 reads TGTGCCAGCAGCTTAGTAGGACTAAAGGGGGAGCAGTACTTC. Translated, it gives CASSLVGLKGEQYF.